The 16 T cell receptor beta chains in this list originate from one sample, sequenced in a study of siplizumab effects on memory and regulatory T cells. Profiled with immunoSEQ multiplex PCR; TCRdb holds only in-frame clones, not every one. The sample records some 100,000 clones, roughly nine tenths being singletons. The sequencing input was Tregs sorted from blood. These receptors came from a human donor in good health.

The chain uses TRBV9 and TRBJ2-7; no firm D call. Trimming left V 0 bases short and J 3 bases short, with 7 bases between. Germline V CDR1 and CDR2: SGDLS, YYNGEE. The CDR3 runs to 13 residues. The CDR3 nucleotides read TGTGCCAGCAGCGTAGCTGTAGGCTACGAGCAGTACTTC. This gives the protein CASSVAVGYEQYF.

This rearrangement joins TRBV7-9 to TRBJ1-6, with D possibly being TRBD1 (5 bases). Germline lookup yields CDR1 SEHNR and CDR2 FQNEAQ (reference sequence). This CDR3 comprises 15 residues. Trimming shortened V by 5 bases and J by 8 bases, and 16 bases separated the two germline ends. The CDR3 region has the DNA TGTGCCAGCAGCGTGGGACCTCTTGAAGATTCACCCCTCCACTTT. It codes for CASSVGPLEDSPLHF. Full variable domain (remainder filled in from reference TRBV7-9 and TRBJ1-6): DTGVSQNPRHKITKRGQNVTFRCDPISEHNRLYWYRQTLGQGPEFLTYFQNEAQLEKSRLLSDRFSAERPKGSFSTLEIQRTEQGDSAMYLCASSVGPLEDSPLHFGNGTRLTVT.

The J gene is TRBJ2-3, the V gene TRBV7-2; 8 bases match TRBD2. CDR1 is SGHTA, CDR2 FQGNSA, per germline. This CDR3 has 14 amino acids. After removal of 5 bases from V and 4 bases from J, the junction contained 5 bases not matched to a gene. The CDR3 sequence is CASSRAGVPDTQYF. The CDR3 coding sequence is TGTGCCAGCAGCCGAGCGGGAGTACCAGATACGCAGTATTTT.

The V and J genes are TRBV6-6 and TRBJ2-7, with TRBD1 matching 7 bases. The V gene end was trimmed by 1 base and the J gene end by 4 bases; junction bases not matched to a gene: 7. The CDR3 sequence is 15 residues long. The germline CDR1 and CDR2 sequences are MNHNY and SVGAGI (reference sequence). CDR3 sequence reads: CASSYLVTGKYEQYF. CDR3 in DNA: TGTGCCAGCAGTTACTTGGTGACAGGGAAGTACGAGCAGTACTTC.

V and J are TRBV5-1 and TRBJ1-2; 10 bases line up with TRBD1. CDR1 SGHRS and CDR2 YFSETQ come from the germline V gene. V was pared by 3 bases and J by 3 bases, with 5 bases of the junction left unmatched. This CDR3 is built from 15 residues. CDR3 DNA sequence: TGCGCCAGCAGCTGGAGACAGGGGGCGGACTATGGCTACACCTTC. Translated: CASSWRQGADYGYTF.

About this clone: At one end, the junction sequence differs from germline, possibly due to a read error. The rearrangement links TRBV6-1 to TRBJ1-1, with 7 bases fitting TRBD1. The CDR3 has 12 amino acids. Germline CDR1 and CDR2: MNHNS and SASEGT. The CDR3 DNA is TGTGCCAGCAGTGAATTTGGTCGACAGGGCCCTTTT. Amino acids: CASSEFGRQGPF.

The V call is TRBV5-1, the J call TRBJ2-3, with 14 bases matching TRBD2. This CDR3 contains 14 residues. V lost 8 bases to trimming and J lost 4 bases; unmatched junction nucleotides: 3. Germline values: CDR1 SGHRS, CDR2 YFSETQ. DNA for the CDR3: TGCGCCAGTCAGACTAGCGGGGGGGCAGATACGCAGTATTTT. It is translated as CASQTSGGADTQYF. The full variable domain, rest sourced from reference TRBV5-1 and TRBJ2-3, is KAGVTQTPRYLIKTRGQQVTLSCSPISGHRSVSWYQQTPGQGLQFLFEYFSETQRNKGNFPGRFSGRQFSNSRSEMNVSTLELGDSALYLCASQTSGGADTQYFGPGTRLTVL.

The rearrangement uses TRBV25-1 and TRBJ2-5; 7 bases agree with TRBD2. Losses at the gene ends were 8 bases for V and 5 bases for J; bases not matched to a gene: 14. The CDR3 runs to 15 residues. CDR1 MGHDK and CDR2 SYGVNS come from the germline V gene. The CDR3, as DNA: TGTGCCAGCTGCTCTAGCGGCGCCCTTGGGGAGACCCAGTACTTC. Residues: CASCSSGALGETQYF.

This clone came up once. The rearrangement links TRBV18 to TRBJ2-3; D tentatively fits TRBD1 or TRBD2 (5 bases each). The germline V and J ends were trimmed by 0 bases and 3 bases, with 10 bases remaining between them. The length of the CDR3 is 15 residues. The germline CDR1 and CDR2 sequences are KGHSH and LQKENI. The CDR3 sequence: CASSPPHGATDTQYF. CDR3 in DNA: TGTGCCAGCTCACCACCGCACGGGGCAACAGATACGCAGTATTTT.

The chain links TRBV5-4 to TRBJ2-3; the D is unclear. CDR1 is SGHNT, CDR2 YYREEE, per germline (reference sequence). The CDR3 sequence is 17 residues long. Deletions cut 0 bases from V and 2 bases from J, with 16 bases between. DNA for the CDR3: TGTGCCAGCAGCTTGGACCCCATGCGGATTATCACAGATACGCAGTATTTT. Translating it yields CASSLDPMRIITDTQYF.

V gene TRBV5-1 combines with J gene TRBJ2-3; TRBD2 matches at 7 bases. The CDR3 spans 12 residues. In germline, CDR1 is SGHRS, CDR2 YFSETQ. With V trimmed by 6 bases and J by 8 bases, 6 bases remained unmatched. The CDR3 sequence is CASTGTTGTQYF. The CDR3 DNA sequence: TGCGCCAGCACGGGGACTACTGGTACGCAGTATTTT.

The CDR3: CASASGFWDTQYF. The DNA for the CDR3 is TGTGCTAGTGCTTCGGGGTTTTGGGACACGCAGTATTTT. The chain couples TRBV12-5 to TRBJ2-3; D may match TRBD1 or TRBD2 (5 bases each). Germline V gives CDR1 LGHNT, CDR2 FRNRAP. The CDR3 sequence is 13 residues long. Trimming pared 7 bases from V and 9 bases from J, leaving 17 bases between.

The chain carries TRBV5-4 and TRBJ2-4; 8 bases align to TRBD2. Germline V gene sequence: CDR1 SGHNT, CDR2 YYREEE (reference sequence). The CDR3 contains 14 residues. After removal of 4 bases from V and 6 bases from J, the junction contained 6 bases not matched to a gene. The DNA of the CDR3 is TGTGCCAGCAGCCCCATGGGACTAGGAAACATTCAGTACTTC. It encodes CASSPMGLGNIQYF.

This clone showed up just once. This is likely a read error, given that the CDR3 carries no conserved phenylalanine or tryptophan at its end. This chain connects TRBV19 to TRBJ1-2; D unresolved. V was cut by 11 bases and J by 7 bases, with 8 bases left in between. The CDR3 loop spans 9 amino acids. Germline V gene lookup returns CDR1 LNHDA and CDR2 SQIVND (reference sequence). CDR3 protein: CAVMVGYTL. CDR3 nucleotide sequence: TGTGCCGTCATGGTTGGCTACACCCTC.

V and J are TRBV30 and TRBJ2-7; TRBD1 aligns across 9 bases. Losses at the gene ends were 3 bases for V and 0 bases for J; bases not matched to a gene: 6. The V gene's germline CDR1 is GTSNPN and CDR2 SVGIG (reference sequence). CDR3 size: 15 residues. The CDR3 DNA reads TGTGCCTGGAGGTCACAGGGGGCGAACTCCTACGAGCAGTACTTC. Translating gives CAWRSQGANSYEQYF.

This clone was detected many times. This chain joins TRBV11-2 and TRBJ2-5, with 10 bases identical to TRBD1. The CDR3 is 15 amino acids. Looked up from germline, CDR1 is SGHAT and CDR2 is FQNNGV. Germline trimming cut 5 bases from V and 6 bases from J; bases unmatched to any gene: 9. DNA for the CDR3: TGTGCCAGCAGCCCTGGACAGGGGGTGGGCAAGACCCAGTACTTC. This sequence encodes CASSPGQGVGKTQYF. Complete variable domain (other parts from reference TRBV11-2 and TRBJ2-5): EAGVAQSPRYKIIEKRQSVAFWCNPISGHATLYWYQQILGQGPKLLIQFQNNGVVDDSQLPKDRFSAERLKGVDSTLKIQPAKLEDSAVYLCASSPGQGVGKTQYFGPGTRLLVL.